This T cell receptor beta chain was sequenced in a study of blood T cell repertoires in COVID-19. The repertoire was sequenced with immunoSEQ multiplex PCR; TCRdb's copy has only in-frame clones and lacks some. The table records 75,000 to 90,000 clones, approximately 89% of them present only once. The CDR3 loop spans 12 amino acids. Germline-derived CDR1 and CDR2 are MDHEN and SYDVKM. V lost 5 bases, J lost 1 base, and 5 bases lay in between. This receptor was identified in a middle-aged man with active or convalescent COVID-19. The sequencing input was peripheral blood. The V gene is TRBV28, the J gene TRBJ1-1; D unclear. The CDR3 sequence is CASSGGNTEAFF. The CDR3 region has the DNA TGTGCCAGCAGTGGAGGGAACACTGAAGCTTTCTTT.